Detailed here is one TCR beta chain. Its antigen is undetermined. The germline V gene has CDR1 MDHEN and CDR2 SYDVKM. The CDR3 is 14 amino acids. V shed 2 bases and J shed 4 bases, with 11 bases lying between them. The sample originates from a study of response to subunit inactivated influenza vaccine. TCRdb passed the RT-PCR reads through MiXCR, listing each CDR3 protein once. This sample has around 750,000 distinct CDR3 sequences, with around 20% found just once. Overall study results and limits: New T cells are recruited in small numbers by each seasonal influenza vaccination, according to the authors' suggestion.

The V call is TRBV28, the J call TRBJ2-5; D unclear. Here the sequenced sample was PBMCs from blood, taken roughly 5 days after vaccination. The TCR comes from a man in his fifties who received an inactivated influenza vaccine. The CDR3 DNA reads as TGTGCCAGCAGTTTACCTGGGGTGGTAGAGACCCAGTACTTC. It is translated as CASSLPGVVETQYF.